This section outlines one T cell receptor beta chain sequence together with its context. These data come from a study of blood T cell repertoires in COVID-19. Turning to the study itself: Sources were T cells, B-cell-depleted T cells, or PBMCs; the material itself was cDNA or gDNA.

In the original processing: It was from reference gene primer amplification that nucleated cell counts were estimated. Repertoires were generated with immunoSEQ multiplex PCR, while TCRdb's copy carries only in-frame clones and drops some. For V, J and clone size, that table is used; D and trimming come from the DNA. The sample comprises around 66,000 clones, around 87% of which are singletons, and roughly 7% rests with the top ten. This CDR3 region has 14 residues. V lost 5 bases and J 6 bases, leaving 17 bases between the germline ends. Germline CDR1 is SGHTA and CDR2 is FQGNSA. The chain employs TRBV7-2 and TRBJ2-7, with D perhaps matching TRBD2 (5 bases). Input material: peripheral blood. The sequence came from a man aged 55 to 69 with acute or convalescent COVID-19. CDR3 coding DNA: TGTGCCAGCAGCCAGCGGCAGGCCCCGGTCGAGCAGTACTTC. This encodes CASSQRQAPVEQYF.